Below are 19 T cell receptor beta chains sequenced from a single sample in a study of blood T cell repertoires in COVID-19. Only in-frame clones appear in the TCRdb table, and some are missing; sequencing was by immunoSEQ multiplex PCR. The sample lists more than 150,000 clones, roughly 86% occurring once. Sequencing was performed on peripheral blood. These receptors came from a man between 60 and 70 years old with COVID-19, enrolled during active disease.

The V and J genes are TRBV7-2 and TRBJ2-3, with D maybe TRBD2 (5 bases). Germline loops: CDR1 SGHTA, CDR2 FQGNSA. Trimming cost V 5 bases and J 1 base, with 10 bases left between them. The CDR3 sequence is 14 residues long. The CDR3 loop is CASSGVSGTDTQYF. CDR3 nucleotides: TGTGCCAGCAGCGGGGTTAGCGGCACAGATACGCAGTATTTT.

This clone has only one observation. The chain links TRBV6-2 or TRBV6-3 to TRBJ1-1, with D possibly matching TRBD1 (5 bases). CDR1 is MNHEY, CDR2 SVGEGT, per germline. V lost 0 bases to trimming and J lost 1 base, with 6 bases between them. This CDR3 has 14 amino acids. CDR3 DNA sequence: TGTGCCAGCAGTTACTCAAGGGGGAACACTGAAGCTTTCTTT. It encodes CASSYSRGNTEAFF.

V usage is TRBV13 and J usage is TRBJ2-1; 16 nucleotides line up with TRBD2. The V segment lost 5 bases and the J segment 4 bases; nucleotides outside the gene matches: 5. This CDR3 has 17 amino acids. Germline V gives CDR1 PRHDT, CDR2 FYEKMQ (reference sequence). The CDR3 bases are TGTGCCAGCAGCATCGGGACTAGCGGGAGGGTATACAATGAGCAGTTCTTC. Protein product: CASSIGTSGRVYNEQFF.

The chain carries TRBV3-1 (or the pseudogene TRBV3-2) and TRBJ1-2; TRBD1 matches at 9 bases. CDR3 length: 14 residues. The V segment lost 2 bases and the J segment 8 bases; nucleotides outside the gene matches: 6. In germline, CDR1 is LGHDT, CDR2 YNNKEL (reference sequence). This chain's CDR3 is CASSQRGQGRGYTF. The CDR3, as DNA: TGTGCCAGCAGCCAAAGAGGACAGGGGAGAGGCTACACCTTC.

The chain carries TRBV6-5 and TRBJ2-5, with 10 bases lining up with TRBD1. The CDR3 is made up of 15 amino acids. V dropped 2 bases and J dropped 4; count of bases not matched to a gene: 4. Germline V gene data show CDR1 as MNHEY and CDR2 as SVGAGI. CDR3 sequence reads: CASSYDRGRSETQYF. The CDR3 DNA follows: TGTGCCAGCAGTTACGACAGGGGGCGCTCAGAGACCCAGTACTTC.

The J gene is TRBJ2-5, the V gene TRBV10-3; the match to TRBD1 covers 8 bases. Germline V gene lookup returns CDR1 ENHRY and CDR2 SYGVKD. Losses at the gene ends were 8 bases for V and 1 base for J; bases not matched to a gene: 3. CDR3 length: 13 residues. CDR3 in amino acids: CAIGGQGQETQYF. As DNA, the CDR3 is TGTGCCATCGGTGGACAGGGCCAAGAGACCCAGTACTTC.

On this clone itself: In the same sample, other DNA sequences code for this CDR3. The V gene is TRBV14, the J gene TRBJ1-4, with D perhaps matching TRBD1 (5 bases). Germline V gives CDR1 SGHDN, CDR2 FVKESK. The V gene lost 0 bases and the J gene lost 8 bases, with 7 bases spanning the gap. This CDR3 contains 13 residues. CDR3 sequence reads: CASSQDWGEKLFF. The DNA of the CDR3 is TGTGCCAGCAGCCAAGATTGGGGCGAAAAACTGTTTTTT.

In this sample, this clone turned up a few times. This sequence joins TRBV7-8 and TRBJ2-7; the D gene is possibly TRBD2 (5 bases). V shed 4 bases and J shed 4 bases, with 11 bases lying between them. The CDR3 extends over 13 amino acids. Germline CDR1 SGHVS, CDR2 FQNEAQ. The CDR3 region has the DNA TGTGCCAGCAGCTCTCGGGGAGAGTACGAGCAGTACTTC. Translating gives CASSSRGEYEQYF.

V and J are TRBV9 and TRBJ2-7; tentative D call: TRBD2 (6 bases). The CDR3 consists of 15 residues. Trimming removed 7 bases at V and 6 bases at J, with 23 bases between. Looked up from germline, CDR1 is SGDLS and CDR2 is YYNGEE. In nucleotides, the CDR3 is TGTGCCAGCTCCGGATCCGGGGGATACCCCCGCGAGCAGTACTTC. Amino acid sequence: CASSGSGGYPREQYF.

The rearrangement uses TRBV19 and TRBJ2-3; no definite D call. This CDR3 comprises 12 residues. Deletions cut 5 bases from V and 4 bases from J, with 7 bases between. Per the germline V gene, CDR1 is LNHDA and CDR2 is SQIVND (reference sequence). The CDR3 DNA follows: TGTGCCAGTAGTCGCCGGTCAGATACGCAGTATTTT. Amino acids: CASSRRSDTQYF. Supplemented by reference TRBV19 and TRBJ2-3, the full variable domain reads DGGITQSPKYLFRKEGQNVTLSCEQNLNHDAMYWYRQDPGQGLRLIYYSQIVNDFQKGDIAEGYSVSREKKESFPLTVTSAQKNPTAFYLCASSRRSDTQYFGPGTRLTVL.

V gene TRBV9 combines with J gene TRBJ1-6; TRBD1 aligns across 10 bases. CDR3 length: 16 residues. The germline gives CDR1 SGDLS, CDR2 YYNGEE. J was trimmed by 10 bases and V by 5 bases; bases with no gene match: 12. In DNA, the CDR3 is TGTGCCAGCAGGGGGAGGGACAGGGGAGATGGATCACCCCTCCACTTT. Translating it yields CASRGRDRGDGSPLHF.

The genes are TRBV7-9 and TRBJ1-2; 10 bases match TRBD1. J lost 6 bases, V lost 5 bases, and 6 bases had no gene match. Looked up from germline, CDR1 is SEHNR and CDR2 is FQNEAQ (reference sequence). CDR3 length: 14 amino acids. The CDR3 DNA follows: TGTGCCAGCAGCAGGGGACAGGGGATAGATGGCTACACCTTC. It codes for CASSRGQGIDGYTF.

This CDR3 is CASGLAGGTDTQYF. CDR3 sequence (DNA): TGTGCCAGCGGACTAGCGGGGGGCACAGATACGCAGTATTTT. The chain carries TRBV10-3 and TRBJ2-3, with TRBD2 matching 13 bases. The CDR3 has 14 residues. The V gene's germline CDR1 is ENHRY and CDR2 SYGVKD. Trimming cost V 10 bases and J 1 base; bases outside gene matches: 2.

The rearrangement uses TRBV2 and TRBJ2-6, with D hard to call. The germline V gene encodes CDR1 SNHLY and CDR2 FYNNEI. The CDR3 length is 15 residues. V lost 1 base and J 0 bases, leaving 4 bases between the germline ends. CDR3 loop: CASSEESSGANVLTF. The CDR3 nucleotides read TGTGCCAGCAGTGAAGAGAGCTCTGGGGCCAACGTCCTGACTTTC.

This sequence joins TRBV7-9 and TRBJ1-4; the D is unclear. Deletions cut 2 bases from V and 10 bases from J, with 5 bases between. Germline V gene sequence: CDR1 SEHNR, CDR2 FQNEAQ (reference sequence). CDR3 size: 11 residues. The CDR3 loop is CASSLNGKLFF. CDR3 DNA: TGTGCCAGCAGCTTAAACGGAAAACTGTTTTTT.

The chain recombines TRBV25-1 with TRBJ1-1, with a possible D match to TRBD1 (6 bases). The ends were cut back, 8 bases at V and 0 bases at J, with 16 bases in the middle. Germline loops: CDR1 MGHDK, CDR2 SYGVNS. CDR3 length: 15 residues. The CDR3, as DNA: TGTGCCAGCGAACAACCAGGGGCGATGAACACTGAAGCTTTCTTT. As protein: CASEQPGAMNTEAFF.

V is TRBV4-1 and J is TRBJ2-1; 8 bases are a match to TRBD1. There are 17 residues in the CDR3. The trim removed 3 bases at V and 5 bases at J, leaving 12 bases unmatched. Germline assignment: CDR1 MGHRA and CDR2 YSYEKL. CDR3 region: CASSHFVPGQGNNEQFF. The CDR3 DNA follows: TGCGCCAGCAGCCATTTCGTTCCCGGACAGGGAAACAATGAGCAGTTCTTC.

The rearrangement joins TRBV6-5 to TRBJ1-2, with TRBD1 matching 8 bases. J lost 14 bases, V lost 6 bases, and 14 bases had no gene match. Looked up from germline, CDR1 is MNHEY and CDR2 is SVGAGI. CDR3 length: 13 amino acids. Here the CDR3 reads CASRTGTGALVTF. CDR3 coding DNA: TGTGCCAGCAGAACCGGGACAGGAGCCTTAGTAACCTTC.

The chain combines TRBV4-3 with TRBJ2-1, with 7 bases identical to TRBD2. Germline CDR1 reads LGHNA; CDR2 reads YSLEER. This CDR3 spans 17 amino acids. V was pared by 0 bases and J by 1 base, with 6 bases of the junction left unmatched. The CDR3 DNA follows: TGCGCCAGCAGCCAAGATGGGGCGGGGGTTTCCTACAATGAGCAGTTCTTC. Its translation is CASSQDGAGVSYNEQFF.